This T cell receptor (beta chain) was profiled in a study of early T cells in non-severe SARS-CoV-2 infection. Whole-study context: Unsorted whole blood bulk RNA was sequenced, with unpaired chains. Study findings and constraints: VDJdb-based annotation leaned toward anti-spike CD8 responses and missed private and CD4 specificities.

Individual cDNA molecules received unique molecular identifiers. One entry per CDR3 protein, called by TCRdb with MiXCR from the 5' RACE reads. Among roughly 90,000 distinct CDR3 sequences listed, about 14% were seen once. The CDR3 totals 14 residues. Germline CDR1 and CDR2: WNHNN and SYGVQD (reference sequence). Trimming took off 2 bases at V and 5 bases at J, with 13 bases between the two ends. In its sample, this clonotype was seen many times. The antigen remains undetermined. This TCR was recovered from an adult who was a healthcare worker with PCR-confirmed SARS-CoV-2 infection or an uninfected control (not recorded which). Specimen: whole blood. The V and J genes are TRBV10-1 and TRBJ2-7; perhaps TRBD2 as D (6 bases). CDR3 nucleotide sequence: TGCGCCAGCAGTGAGCATCGGGAGAGGGACGAGCAGTACTTC. Its translation is CASSEHRERDEQYF.